This entry lists 18 T cell receptor beta chains sequenced from one sample in a study of shared clonotypes between healthy human individuals. Terminally differentiated effector memory CD45RA+ cells were excluded from the naive CD8 cells, which were CD45RO-negative and positively selected for CCR7. The repertoire was sequenced with immunoSEQ multiplex PCR; TCRdb's copy has only in-frame clones and lacks some. Among about 2.1 million clones listed, 93% were seen once. Sequencing used naive CD8+ T cells from PBMCs. Receptors originate from a man in his late teens or twenties in good health. Some clones in this sample may be carry-over from other donors' samples.

V and J are TRBV28 and TRBJ1-1, with D unresolved. The CDR3 covers 14 residues. Germline values: CDR1 MDHEN, CDR2 SYDVKM. Trimming removed 4 bases at V and 4 bases at J, with 13 bases between. The CDR3 region is CASSSPDAGTEAFF. The DNA of the CDR3 is TGTGCCAGCAGTTCCCCCGACGCAGGCACTGAAGCTTTCTTT.

The rearrangement uses TRBV7-6 and TRBJ2-7; 9 positions agree with TRBD1. There are 14 residues in the CDR3. Per the germline V gene, CDR1 is SGHVS and CDR2 is FNYEAQ. Trimming took 5 bases from V and 4 from J; bases not matched to a gene: 6. Here the CDR3 reads CASSAGTGWYEQYF. In nucleotides, the CDR3 is TGTGCCAGCAGCGCGGGGACAGGGTGGTACGAGCAGTACTTC.

CDR3 nucleotide sequence: TGCGCCAGCAGCCAAGATCGGGGGGTGAGCTCCTACAATGAGCAGTTCTTC. This sequence encodes CASSQDRGVSSYNEQFF. The chain uses TRBV4-3 and TRBJ2-1, with 7 bases matching TRBD2. CDR1 is LGHNA, CDR2 YSLEER, per germline. CDR3 length: 17 residues. V dropped 0 bases and J dropped 0; count of bases not matched to a gene: 5.

The J gene is TRBJ2-7, the V gene TRBV28; no clear D. In germline, CDR1 is MDHEN, CDR2 SYDVKM. The V gene lost 6 bases and the J gene lost 2 bases, with 14 bases spanning the gap. The CDR3 extends over 14 amino acids. This chain's CDR3 is CASRRTETPYEQYF. The DNA of the CDR3 is TGTGCCAGCAGGCGGACGGAGACCCCCTACGAGCAGTACTTC.

The V and J genes are TRBV15 and TRBJ2-5, with 8 bases that match TRBD1. The CDR3 covers 16 residues. V was clipped by 2 bases and J by 4 bases; unmatched bases: 9. Germline CDR1 and CDR2: LNHNV and YYDKDF (reference sequence). CDR3 sequence: CATSRIMTGVGETQYF. As DNA, the CDR3 is TGTGCCACCAGCAGAATAATGACAGGGGTAGGAGAGACCCAGTACTTC.

The chain is built from TRBV4-3 and TRBJ1-2; D not certain. Deletions cut 3 bases from V and 7 bases from J, with 6 bases between. The CDR3 is made up of 11 amino acids. Germline CDR1 reads LGHNA; CDR2 reads YSLEER. The CDR3 sequence: CASSQQRGYTF. The CDR3 coding sequence is TGCGCCAGCAGCCAGCAGCGTGGCTACACCTTC.

V gene TRBV10-3 combines with J gene TRBJ2-1, with 9 nucleotides matching TRBD2. V lost 0 bases to trimming and J lost 8 bases; unmatched junction nucleotides: 2. The V gene's germline CDR1 is ENHRY and CDR2 SYGVKD. This CDR3 is built from 14 residues. CDR3 in amino acids: CAISESSGSDEQFF. Here the CDR3 DNA reads TGTGCCATCAGTGAGTCTAGCGGGAGCGATGAGCAGTTCTTC.

The genes are TRBV27 and TRBJ2-7; TRBD2 agrees at 7 bases. The V gene end was trimmed by 7 bases and the J gene end by 6 bases; junction bases not matched to a gene: 12. Germline V gene sequence: CDR1 MNHEY, CDR2 SMNVEV (reference sequence). The CDR3 consists of 14 residues. The CDR3 loop reads CASTRGGSGSEQYF. The CDR3 DNA follows: TGTGCCAGCACCCGGGGAGGGTCCGGATCCGAGCAGTACTTC.

The V gene is TRBV27, the J gene TRBJ2-7; possibly TRBD1 for D (6 bases). The V and J ends lost 3 bases and 1 base respectively, with 13 bases between them. This CDR3 region has 15 residues. Per the germline V gene, CDR1 is MNHEY and CDR2 is SMNVEV (reference sequence). CDR3 DNA: TGTGCCAGCAGTTTCCAGGGGCCCCATTCCTACGAGCAGTACTTC. Amino acid sequence: CASSFQGPHSYEQYF.

The chain has TRBV6-5 and TRBJ2-7; TRBD1 matches at 11 bases. Germline loops: CDR1 MNHEY, CDR2 SVGAGI. Trimming took 5 bases from V and 5 from J; bases not matched to a gene: 5. The length of the CDR3 is 14 residues. This CDR3 reads CASSPGTGGHEQYF. The CDR3 DNA is TGTGCCAGCAGTCCAGGGACAGGGGGACACGAGCAGTACTTC.

With regard to this clone: This same CDR3 is encoded by further DNA sequences in the sample. V gene TRBV19 combines with J gene TRBJ1-1; D not certain. Trimming cost V 3 bases and J 1 base, with 9 bases left between them. The length of the CDR3 is 14 residues. Germline V gene lookup returns CDR1 LNHDA and CDR2 SQIVND (reference sequence). CDR3 protein: CASSIRTANTEAFF. As DNA, the CDR3 is TGTGCCAGTAGTATTAGGACGGCGAACACTGAAGCTTTCTTT.

The genes are TRBV19 and TRBJ1-1, with 9 bases aligning to TRBD1. CDR1 is LNHDA and CDR2 is SQIVND in the germline V gene (reference sequence). The CDR3 sequence is 14 residues long. The V and J ends lost 10 bases and 7 bases, in that order; junction bases with no gene match: 13. The DNA for the CDR3 is TGTGCCACCAGTCCCGGGACAGGGAATGATGAAGCTTTCTTT. This sequence encodes CATSPGTGNDEAFF.

The rearrangement joins TRBV6-5 to TRBJ2-1, with a possible D match to TRBD2 (6 bases). The V and J ends lost 6 bases and 1 base respectively, with 10 bases between them. CDR1 is MNHEY, CDR2 SVGAGI, per germline. CDR3 length: 14 residues. CDR3 loop: CASRDYPSYNEQFF. The CDR3 DNA reads TGTGCCAGCAGGGACTACCCTTCCTACAATGAGCAGTTCTTC.

About this clone itself: The sample carries other DNA sequences with the same CDR3. The genes are TRBV29-1 and TRBJ2-2, with TRBD1 as a possible D gene (5 bases). The CDR3 has 13 amino acids. The V and J ends lost 5 bases and 2 bases respectively, with 9 bases between them. The germline V gene encodes CDR1 SQVTM and CDR2 ANQGSEA. In DNA, the CDR3 is TGCAGCGTTCTAGGGGTTAACACCGGGGAGCTGTTTTTT. This sequence encodes CSVLGVNTGELFF.

The chain carries TRBV25-1 and TRBJ2-7; D possibly corresponds to TRBD2 (6 bases). V lost 3 bases and J 6 bases, leaving 9 bases between the germline ends. The CDR3 covers 12 residues. Germline V lookup: CDR1 MGHDK, CDR2 SYGVNS. The CDR3 DNA reads as TGTGCCAGCAGTGATCGGGGGAGCGAGCAGTACTTC. As protein: CASSDRGSEQYF.

This clone has only a few counts. The V gene is TRBV9, the J gene TRBJ1-2, with 9 bases matching TRBD1. Germline lookup yields CDR1 SGDLS and CDR2 YYNGEE. V shed 0 bases, J shed 10 bases, and the junction held 13 bases outside the gene matches. This CDR3 region has 16 residues. The CDR3 DNA is TGTGCCAGCAGCGTAGGACCTCGACAGGGGGATGAGGACTACACCTTC. Protein: CASSVGPRQGDEDYTF.

V usage is TRBV29-1 and J usage is TRBJ2-7; D is unclear. CDR1 SQVTM and CDR2 ANQGSEA come from the germline V gene. V was clipped by 7 bases and J by 0 bases, with 13 bases between them. CDR3 length equals 13 residues. Here the CDR3 reads CSAQTVLSYEQYF. The CDR3 coding sequence is TGCAGCGCTCAGACCGTACTCTCCTACGAGCAGTACTTC.

The V and J genes are TRBV6-5 and TRBJ2-2; perhaps TRBD1 as D (6 bases). The CDR3 totals 15 residues. Germline V gene sequence: CDR1 MNHEY, CDR2 SVGAGI. The germline V and J ends were trimmed by 6 bases and 2 bases, with 13 bases remaining between them. The DNA for the CDR3 is TGTGCCAGCAGCGTAGTAGGGGGAAACACCGGGGAGCTGTTTTTT. It specifies CASSVVGGNTGELFF.